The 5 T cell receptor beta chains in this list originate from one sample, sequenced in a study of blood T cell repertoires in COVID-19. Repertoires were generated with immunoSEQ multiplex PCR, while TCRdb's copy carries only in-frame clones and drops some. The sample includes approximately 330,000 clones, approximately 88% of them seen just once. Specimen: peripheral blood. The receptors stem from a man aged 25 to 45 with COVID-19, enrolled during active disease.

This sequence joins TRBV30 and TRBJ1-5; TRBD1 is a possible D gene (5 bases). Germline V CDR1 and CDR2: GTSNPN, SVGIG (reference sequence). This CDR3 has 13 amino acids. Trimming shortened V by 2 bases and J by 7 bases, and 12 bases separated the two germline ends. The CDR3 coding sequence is TGTGCCTGGAGTTCGGGGGAAGGCCAGCCCCAGCATTTT. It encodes CAWSSGEGQPQHF.

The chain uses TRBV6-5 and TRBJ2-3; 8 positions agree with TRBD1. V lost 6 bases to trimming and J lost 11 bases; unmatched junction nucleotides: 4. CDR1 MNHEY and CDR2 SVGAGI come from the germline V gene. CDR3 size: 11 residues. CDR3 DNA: TGTGCCAGCAGCGGACAGGGTGGGCAGTATTTT. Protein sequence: CASSGQGGQYF.

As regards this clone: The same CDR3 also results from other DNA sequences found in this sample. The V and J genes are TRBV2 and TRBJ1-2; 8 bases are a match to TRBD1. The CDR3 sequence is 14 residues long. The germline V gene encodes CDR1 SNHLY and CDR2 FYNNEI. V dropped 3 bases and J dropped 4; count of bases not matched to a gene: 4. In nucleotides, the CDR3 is TGTGCCAGCAGTGATCTCGGGACAGGCTATGGCTACACCTTC. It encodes CASSDLGTGYGYTF.

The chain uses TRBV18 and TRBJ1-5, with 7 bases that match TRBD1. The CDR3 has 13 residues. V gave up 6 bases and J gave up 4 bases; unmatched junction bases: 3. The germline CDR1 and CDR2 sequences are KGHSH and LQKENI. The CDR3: CASSPGQNQPQHF. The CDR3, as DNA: TGTGCCAGCTCGCCGGGACAGAATCAGCCCCAGCATTTT.

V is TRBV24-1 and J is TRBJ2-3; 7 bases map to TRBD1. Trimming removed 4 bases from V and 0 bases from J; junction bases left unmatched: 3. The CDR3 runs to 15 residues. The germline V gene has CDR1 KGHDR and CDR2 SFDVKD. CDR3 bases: TGTGCCACCAGTGACGGGACAGCTAGCACAGATACGCAGTATTTT. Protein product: CATSDGTASTDTQYF.